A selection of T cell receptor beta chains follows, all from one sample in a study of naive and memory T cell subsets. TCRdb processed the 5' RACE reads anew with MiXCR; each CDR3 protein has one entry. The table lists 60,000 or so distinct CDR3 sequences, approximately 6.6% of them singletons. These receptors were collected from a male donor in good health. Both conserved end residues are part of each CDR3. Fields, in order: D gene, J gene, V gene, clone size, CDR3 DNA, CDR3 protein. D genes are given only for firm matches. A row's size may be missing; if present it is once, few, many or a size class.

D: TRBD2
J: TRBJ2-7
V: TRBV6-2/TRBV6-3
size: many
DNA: TGTGCCTCGGAAACTAGCGAGACCCTCTACGAGCAGTACTTC
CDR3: CASETSETLYEQYF

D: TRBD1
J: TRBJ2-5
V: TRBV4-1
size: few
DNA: TGCGCCAGCAGCCAGGGACAGGCCCACCAAGAGACCCAGTACTTC
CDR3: CASSQGQAHQETQYF

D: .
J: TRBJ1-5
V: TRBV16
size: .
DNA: TGTGCCAGCAGCCAATCTAGTAGGTTTTCGCCCCAGCATTTT
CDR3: CASSQSSRFSPQHF

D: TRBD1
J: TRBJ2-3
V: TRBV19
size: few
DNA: TGTGCCAGTAGTAACACAGGGGGCGTAGATACGCAGTATTTT
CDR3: CASSNTGGVDTQYF

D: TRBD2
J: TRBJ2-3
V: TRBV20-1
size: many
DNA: TGCAGTGACCCAAACAGCGGGAACACAGATACGCAGTATTTT
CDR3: CSDPNSGNTDTQYF

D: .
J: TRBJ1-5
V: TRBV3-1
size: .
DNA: TGTACCAGCAGCCAAGTATCGGGGTCCAATCAGCCCCAGCATTTT
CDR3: CTSSQVSGSNQPQHF

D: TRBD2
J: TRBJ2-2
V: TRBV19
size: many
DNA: TGTGCCAGTAGGGGACTAGCGGTAGCGAACACCGGGGAGCTGTTTTTT
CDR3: CASRGLAVANTGELFF

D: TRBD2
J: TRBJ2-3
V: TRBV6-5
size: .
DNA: TGTGCCAGCAGACCGTTAGGACTAGCGGGAGGGGATACGCAGTATTTT
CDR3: CASRPLGLAGGDTQYF

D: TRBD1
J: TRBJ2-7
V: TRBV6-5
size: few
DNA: TGTGCCAGCAGGCCCGGGACAGGCTACGAGCAGTACTTC
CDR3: CASRPGTGYEQYF

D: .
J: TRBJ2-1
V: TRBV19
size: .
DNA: TGTGCCAGTAAACCAGGGGTAAACTACAATGAGCAGTTCTTC
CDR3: CASKPGVNYNEQFF

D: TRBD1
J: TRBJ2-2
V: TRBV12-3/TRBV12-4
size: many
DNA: TGTGCCAGCAGTCCGGGACAGGGAGGCGCCGGGGAGCTGTTTTTT
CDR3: CASSPGQGGAGELFF

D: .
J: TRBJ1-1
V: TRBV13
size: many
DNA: TGTGCCAGCAGCCGAACAGGGAACACTGAAGCTTTCTTT
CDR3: CASSRTGNTEAFF

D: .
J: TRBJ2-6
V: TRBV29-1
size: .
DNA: TGCAGCGTTGCTGGAGGTCGTCGGGAAGGGTGGGCCAACGTCCTGACTTTC
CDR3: CSVAGGRREGWANVLTF

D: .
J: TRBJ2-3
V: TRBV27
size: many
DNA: TGTGCCAGCAGTTTAATTGGCCCTCACACAGATACGCAGTATTTT
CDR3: CASSLIGPHTDTQYF

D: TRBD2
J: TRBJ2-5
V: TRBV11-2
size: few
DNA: TGTGCCAGCAGCGCCGGGACTAGCGGGAGAATGGGGCTCGGGACCCAGTACTTC
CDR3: CASSAGTSGRMGLGTQYF

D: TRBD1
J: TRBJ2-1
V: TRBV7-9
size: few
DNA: TGTGCCAGCAGCTCAACAGGGGCCTCCTACAATGAGCAGTTCTTC
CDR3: CASSSTGASYNEQFF

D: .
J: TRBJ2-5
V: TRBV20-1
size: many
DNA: TGCAGTGCTGTCTCCACAGGCTCCCAAGAGACCCAGTACTTC
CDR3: CSAVSTGSQETQYF

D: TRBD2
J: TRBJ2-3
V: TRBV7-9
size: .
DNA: TGTGCCAACAGCTTAGGGGCAGCGGGAGGTAGGGATACGCAGTATTTT
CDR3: CANSLGAAGGRDTQYF

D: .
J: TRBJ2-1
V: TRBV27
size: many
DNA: TGTGCCAGCAGTTTTTCCAGGTACAATGAGCAGTTCTTC
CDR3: CASSFSRYNEQFF

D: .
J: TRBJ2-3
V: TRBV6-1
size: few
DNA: TGTGCCAGCAGTGAATGGGGGGCATCTAGCACAGATACGCAGTATTTT
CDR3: CASSEWGASSTDTQYF

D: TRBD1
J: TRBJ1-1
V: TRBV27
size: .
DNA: TGTGCCAGCAGACGAAACAGGGGAGGGAACACTGAAGCTTTCTTT
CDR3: CASRRNRGGNTEAFF

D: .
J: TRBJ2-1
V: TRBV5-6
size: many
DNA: TGTGCCAGCAGCTTGGGTGGGGGGCCCTACAATGAGCAGTTCTTC
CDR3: CASSLGGGPYNEQFF

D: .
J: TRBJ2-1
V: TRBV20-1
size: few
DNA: TGCAGTGCTAGTCCCCTTGACGGGAGTCGTTACAATGAGCAGTTCTTC
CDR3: CSASPLDGSRYNEQFF

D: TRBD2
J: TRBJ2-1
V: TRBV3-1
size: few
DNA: TGTGCCAGCAGTCTTTTTTCTAGCGGGAGAAACAATGAGCAGTTCTTC
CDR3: CASSLFSSGRNNEQFF

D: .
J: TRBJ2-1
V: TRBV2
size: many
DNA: TGTGCCAGCGTGCGGCAGGGGGGGTACAATGAGCAGTTCTTC
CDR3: CASVRQGGYNEQFF

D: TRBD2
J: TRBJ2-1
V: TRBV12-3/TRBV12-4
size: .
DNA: TGTGCCAGCAGTTCTCATAAAGCGGGGTCTGGGGAGCAGTTCTTC
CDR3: CASSSHKAGSGEQFF

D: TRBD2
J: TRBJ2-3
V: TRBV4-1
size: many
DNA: TGCGCCAGCAGCCACTTCGGGGGCGAGGTAGCGGGAGTAGATACGCAGTATTTT
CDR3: CASSHFGGEVAGVDTQYF

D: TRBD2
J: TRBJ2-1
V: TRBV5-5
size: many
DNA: TGTGCCAGCAGCCATGGGCGGGAGAAGTTCAATGAGCAGTTCTTC
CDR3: CASSHGREKFNEQFF

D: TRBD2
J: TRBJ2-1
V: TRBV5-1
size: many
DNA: TGCGCCAGCAGCTTTAGCGGGAGCTCAACTGAGCAGTTCTTC
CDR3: CASSFSGSSTEQFF

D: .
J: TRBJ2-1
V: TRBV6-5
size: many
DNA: TGTGCCAGCAGTTACGGGGCAGACTCCTACAATGAGCAGTTCTTC
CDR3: CASSYGADSYNEQFF

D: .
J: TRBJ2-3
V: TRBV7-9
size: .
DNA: TGTGCCAGCAGCTCGGATGAGGGGGGTACGCAGTATTTT
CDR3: CASSSDEGGTQYF

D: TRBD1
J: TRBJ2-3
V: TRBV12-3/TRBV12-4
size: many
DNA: TGTGCCAGCAGTCTTGGGACAGGGGGCCCCACAGATACGCAGTATTTT
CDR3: CASSLGTGGPTDTQYF

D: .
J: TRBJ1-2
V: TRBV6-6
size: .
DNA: TGTGCCAGCAGTACTGGGGGTAAAAACTATGGCTACACCTTC
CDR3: CASSTGGKNYGYTF

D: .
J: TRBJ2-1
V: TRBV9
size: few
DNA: TGTGCCAGCACCCCTTCGGGGACACCCTCCTACAATGAGCAGTTCTTC
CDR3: CASTPSGTPSYNEQFF

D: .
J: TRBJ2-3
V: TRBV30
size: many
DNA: TGTGCCTGGAGTGAGTCGGGAGATACGCAGTATTTT
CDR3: CAWSESGDTQYF

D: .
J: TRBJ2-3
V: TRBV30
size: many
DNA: TGTGCCTGGACCCCGACGTATCCCACAGATACGCAGTATTTT
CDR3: CAWTPTYPTDTQYF

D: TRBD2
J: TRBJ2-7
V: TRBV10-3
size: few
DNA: TGTGCCATCAGTGACGGGGGGACGGGGGAGCAGTACTTC
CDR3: CAISDGGTGEQYF

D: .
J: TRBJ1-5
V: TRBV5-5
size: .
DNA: TGTGCCAGCAGTTGGACGGGGGGGGGGAATAGCAATCAGCCCCAGCATTTT
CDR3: CASSWTGGGNSNQPQHF

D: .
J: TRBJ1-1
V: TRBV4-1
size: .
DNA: TGCGCCAGCAGCCAAGACCACCTGGGGGGCCAATTCACTGAAGCTTTCTTT
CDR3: CASSQDHLGGQFTEAFF

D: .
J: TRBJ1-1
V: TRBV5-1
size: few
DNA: TGCGCCAGCAGGGAAACAGGGAAAGCGTACACTGAAGCTTTCTTT
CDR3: CASRETGKAYTEAFF

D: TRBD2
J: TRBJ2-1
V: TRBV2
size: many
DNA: TGTGCCAGCCTACCGGGACTAGCGGGAGGGAACTCCTACAATGAGCAGTTCTTC
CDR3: CASLPGLAGGNSYNEQFF

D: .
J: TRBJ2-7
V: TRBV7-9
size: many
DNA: TGTGCCAGCAGCTTCGGGACCTACGAGCAGTACTTC
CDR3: CASSFGTYEQYF

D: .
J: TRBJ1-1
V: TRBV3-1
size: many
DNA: TGTGCCAGCAGCCGTGAAGGGAGTTCGAACACTGAAGCTTTCTTT
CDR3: CASSREGSSNTEAFF

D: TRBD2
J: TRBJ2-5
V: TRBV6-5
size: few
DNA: TGTGCCAGCAGTTACGAGCTAGCGGGAGTAGAGACCCAGTACTTC
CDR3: CASSYELAGVETQYF

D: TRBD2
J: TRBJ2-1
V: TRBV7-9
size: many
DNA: TGTGCCAGCAGCAGCTCACTAGCGGGAGGCGTCAATGAGCAGTTCTTC
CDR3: CASSSSLAGGVNEQFF

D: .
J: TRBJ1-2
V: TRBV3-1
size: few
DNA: TGTGCCAGCAGCCCCAACTTGCACCAATACTATGGCTACACCTTC
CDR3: CASSPNLHQYYGYTF

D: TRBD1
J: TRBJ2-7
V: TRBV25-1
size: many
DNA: TGTGCCAGCAGTGCAAGACTCGGACAGGTCTACGAGCAGTACTTC
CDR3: CASSARLGQVYEQYF

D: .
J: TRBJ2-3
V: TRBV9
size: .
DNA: TGTGCCAGCAGGGGCCCCGATGGGGGCACAGATACGCAGTATTTT
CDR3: CASRGPDGGTDTQYF

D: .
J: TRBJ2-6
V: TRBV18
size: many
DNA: TGTGCCAGCTCACCCAGGGGACCCGGGGCCAACGTCCTGACTTTC
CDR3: CASSPRGPGANVLTF